This is a list of T cell receptor beta chains from one sample in a study of cytomegalovirus exposure and HLA in healthy donors. Sequencing was performed with immunoSEQ multiplex PCR; in TCRdb, only in-frame clones are kept and a portion is missing. The sample contains 200,000 to 250,000 clones, around 86% of which appear only once. Input material: PBMCs. The source of these receptors is a woman aged 18-30 years in good health and CMV-seropositive. CDR3s include the opening cysteine and the closing phenylalanine or tryptophan. Each record gives: D gene, J gene, V gene, clone size, CDR3 DNA, CDR3 protein. A D gene is named only where the DNA matches it firmly. For some rows the clone size is stated as once, few or many, or as a class when expanded; others skip it.

TRBD2,TRBJ2-1,TRBV18,once,TGTGCCAGCCGGACTAGCGGGAGTGACAATGAGCAGTTCTTC,CASRTSGSDNEQFF
TRBD2,TRBJ2-2,TRBV7-8,.,TGTGCCAGCAGCTTCGGACTAGCTAGGACCGGGGAGCTGTTTTTT,CASSFGLARTGELFF
.,TRBJ1-2,TRBV12-5,once,TGTGCTAGTGGTACCCTACCGGACAGAGGCTACACCTTC,CASGTLPDRGYTF
.,TRBJ2-1,TRBV4-1,.,TGCGCCAGCAGCCAAGATCCTAGTACGGAGTACAATGAGCAGTTCTTC,CASSQDPSTEYNEQFF
.,TRBJ2-7,TRBV10-3,.,TGTGCCATCGGCGACCGGGACGGAGGGTACGAGCAGTACTTC,CAIGDRDGGYEQYF
.,TRBJ1-2,TRBV15,.,TGTGCCACCAGCAGAGTAGACAGCACTAACTATGGCTACACCTTC,CATSRVDSTNYGYTF
.,TRBJ1-5,TRBV27,.,TGTGCCAGCAGTTTCGTAGGCGAGGACAATCAGCCCCAGCATTTT,CASSFVGEDNQPQHF
TRBD1,TRBJ1-2,TRBV18,.,TGTGCCAGCTCACCTTTTCCAAACCAGGGGGCGTACGATGGCTACACCTTC,CASSPFPNQGAYDGYTF
TRBD1,TRBJ1-5,TRBV29-1,.,TGCAGCGTGGAGACAGGGGGGCAGAAGACCCAGCATTTT,CSVETGGQKTQHF
TRBD2,TRBJ2-5,TRBV5-1,.,TGCGCCAGCAGCTTGCTAGCGGGCCGGGTTGAGACCCAGTACTTC,CASSLLAGRVETQYF
TRBD2,TRBJ2-7,TRBV9,.,TGTGCCAGCAGCGGGACTAGGGGCTCCTACGAGCAGTACTTC,CASSGTRGSYEQYF
.,TRBJ2-7,TRBV28,.,TGTGCCAGCAGTTCACTGACGGAGAGCTCCTACGAGCAGTACTTC,CASSSLTESSYEQYF
TRBD2,TRBJ2-3,TRBV2,.,TGTGCCAGCAGTGAAGGAGTAGCGGGAGATACGCAGTATTTT,CASSEGVAGDTQYF
.,TRBJ1-2,TRBV5-6,.,TGTGCCAGCAGCTTTCAGCCCCCGTGGAATGGAGATGGCTACACCTTC,CASSFQPPWNGDGYTF
.,TRBJ1-2,TRBV14,once,TGTGCCAGCAGCCTACCGGGGTCAAACTATGGCTACACCTTC,CASSLPGSNYGYTF
.,TRBJ2-5,TRBV4-1,.,TGCGCCAGCAGCCAAGCGAATTACAGGGACGGAGAGACCCAGTACTTC,CASSQANYRDGETQYF
.,TRBJ2-2,TRBV21-1,.,TGTGCCAGCAGCAAACTAGCGGGAGCGGGGGAGCTGTTTTTT,CASSKLAGAGELFF
TRBD1,TRBJ1-4,TRBV5-1,.,TGCGCCAGCAGCTTGGGGCAGGGGGCGGACGTACGACTGTTTTTT,CASSLGQGADVRLFF
.,TRBJ1-2,TRBV7-9,few,TGTGCCAGCAGCTTAGCGCTAGAGGGATCGAGTGGCTACACCTTC,CASSLALEGSSGYTF
TRBD2,TRBJ2-7,TRBV27,.,TGTGCCAGCAGTTTCTCCGCGGGGGAGGTAGCCTACGAGCAGTACTTC,CASSFSAGEVAYEQYF
.,TRBJ1-1,TRBV29-1,.,TGCAGCGTTCTCGACAGCTCGAACACTGAAGCTTTCTTT,CSVLDSSNTEAFF
TRBD2,TRBJ2-2,TRBV11-2,.,TGTGCCAGCAGCTTGGGGACTAGCGGGAGGGTCGACACCGGGGAGCTGTTTTTT,CASSLGTSGRVDTGELFF
TRBD1,TRBJ2-3,TRBV28,.,TGTGCCAGCACCCAAATCTCATACCGGGACAGGAGTCAGTATTTT,CASTQISYRDRSQYF
TRBD1,TRBJ2-2,TRBV5-6,.,TGTGCCAGCAGCCCTCCCGGAGGGACAGGCCCCACCGGGGAGCTGTTTTTT,CASSPPGGTGPTGELFF
TRBD2,TRBJ2-7,TRBV6-1,.,TGTGCCAGCAGTGAACTAGCGGGGAGCTCCTACGAGCAGTACTTC,CASSELAGSSYEQYF
.,TRBJ2-3,TRBV15,.,TGTGCCACCAGCAGCCCGAGCCTCTCAGATACGCAGTATTTT,CATSSPSLSDTQYF
.,TRBJ1-2,TRBV5-6,.,TGTGCCAGCAGCTTGGACCGGGAGTCAACTAGCTATGGCTACACCTTC,CASSLDRESTSYGYTF
TRBD1,TRBJ1-2,TRBV27,.,TGTGCCAGCAGTTTGACAGGGGTCTATGGCTACACCTTC,CASSLTGVYGYTF
TRBD1,TRBJ1-2,TRBV6-5,few,TGTGCCAGCGGGGGACAGTCTAACTATGGCTACACCTTC,CASGGQSNYGYTF
TRBD1,TRBJ2-7,TRBV5-1,.,TGCGCCAGCAGCTCCGGACAGGCTAGTGGGGTGGGCGAGCAGTACTTC,CASSSGQASGVGEQYF
.,TRBJ2-7,TRBV27,.,TGTGCCAGCAGCCGTAACTACGAGCAGTACTTC,CASSRNYEQYF
.,TRBJ2-2,TRBV15,few,TGTGCCACCAGCAGAGGCCAGTCCGGGGAGCTGTTTTTT,CATSRGQSGELFF
.,TRBJ1-5,TRBV4-1,.,TGCGCCAGCAGCCAATTAGGGGCGTCAAATCAGCCCCAGCATTTT,CASSQLGASNQPQHF
.,TRBJ1-2,TRBV7-2,.,TGTGCCAGCAGCTTAGTGGGCAACTATGGCTACACCTTC,CASSLVGNYGYTF
TRBD1,TRBJ1-4,TRBV9,.,TGTGCCAGCAGCACTGACAGGGTGGGTGAAAAACTGTTTTTT,CASSTDRVGEKLFF
TRBD2,TRBJ2-7,TRBV30,.,TGTGCCTGGAGAAAAACCGGGACTAGCGGGAGGGCCTTGTACGAGCAGTACTTC,CAWRKTGTSGRALYEQYF
.,TRBJ2-7,TRBV6-5,.,TGTGCCAGCAGACATCCCTACGAGCAGTACTTC,CASRHPYEQYF
.,TRBJ2-5,TRBV4-1,.,TGCGCCAGCAGCCAGTCACAGGGCGGCGAGACCCAGTACTTC,CASSQSQGGETQYF
.,TRBJ1-2,TRBV18,once,TGTGCCAGCTCACCACCCGCCGACAGGCTTGGTGGCTACACCTTC,CASSPPADRLGGYTF
TRBD1,TRBJ1-3,TRBV7-6,.,TGTGCCAGCAGCACGGACAGGGGGATCATCGGCTCTGGAAACACCATATATTTT,CASSTDRGIIGSGNTIYF
TRBD1,TRBJ2-7,TRBV6-1,.,TGTGCCAGCAGTGAAAACCTAGGGGGCATCGACGAGCAGTACTTC,CASSENLGGIDEQYF
.,TRBJ2-1,TRBV28,few,TGTGCCAGCAGTTTATCACAGGGCTCCTACAATGAGCAGTTCTTC,CASSLSQGSYNEQFF
TRBD1,TRBJ2-2,TRBV2,.,TGTGCCAGCAGTGAGCCCGATACAGGGGAAAGTACCGGGGAGCTGTTTTTT,CASSEPDTGESTGELFF
.,TRBJ2-3,TRBV10-3,.,TGTGCCATCAGTGAGTCTCGACTAGCAGATACGCAGTATTTT,CAISESRLADTQYF
.,TRBJ1-2,TRBV4-2,.,TGTGCCAGCAGCCAAGATACCGCCGGACAGTGGGATGGCTACACCTTC,CASSQDTAGQWDGYTF
TRBD1,TRBJ1-2,TRBV5-4,.,TGTGCCAGCAGCTTGGTTGAAGGGACAGGTTCAAAGGGCTACACCTTC,CASSLVEGTGSKGYTF
.,TRBJ1-2,TRBV7-3,.,TGTGCCAGCAGCTTAACGACGGCGGGAGGTACAAAGGGCTACACCTTC,CASSLTTAGGTKGYTF